Below, 24 T cell receptor beta chains from the same sample are listed, as sequenced in a study of circulating CD8 cells and anti-PD-1 response in melanoma (dated by TCRdb to about 2020). The instrument was a NextSeq 500. Starting from about 15 ng of total RNA, TCR libraries were made with the QIAseq Immune Repertoire RNA Library Kit, Human TCR Panel. TCRdb's own reprocessing of the public reads used fastp at Q25 and MiXCR and kept productive beta chains. Entries that share a CDR3 protein sequence are merged under the most common genes and DNA. This sample is represented by about 120 distinct CDR3 sequences; around 10% of them were singletons. The ten largest account for 60% to 70% of the sample. Using a BD FACSAria II cell sorter, four subsets defined by PD-1 and/or TIGIT were sorted out of live CD3+CD8+TCRalphabeta+ cells. Sequencing used CD8+ T cells from PBMCs, obtained at baseline or after one month of anti-PD-1 therapy (not recorded which). The receptor set was obtained from a human donor with melanoma.

This clonotype is classed as hyperexpanded (1% or more). The chain has TRBV6-2 or TRBV6-3 and TRBJ2-7; perhaps TRBD2 as D (5 bases). The CDR3 contains 13 residues. Per germline, CDR1 MNHEY and CDR2 SVGEGT. V lost 10 bases and J 6 bases, leaving 19 bases between the germline ends. The CDR3 DNA reads as TGTGCCACAGCAACATCGGGGTTATTCGAGCAGTACTTC. Residues: CATATSGLFEQYF.

The chain employs TRBV6-4 and TRBJ2-3; D is uncertain. The J call may be faulty, since TRBJ1-5 better matches the DNA end. CDR3 size: 13 residues. Germline CDR1 reads MRHNA; CDR2 reads SNTAGT. CDR3 nucleotides: TGTGCCAGCAGTGACTCGGGCACAGACACGCAGCATTTT. Translated: CASSDSGTDTQHF.

In its sample, this clonotype ranks as large. The rearrangement uses TRBV20-1 and TRBJ2-7; D perhaps matches TRBD1 (5 bases). The V gene's germline CDR1 is DFQATT and CDR2 SNEGSKA (reference sequence). This CDR3 region has 14 residues. Trimming removed 5 bases at V and 4 bases at J, with 18 bases between. CDR3 protein: CSAGEIGATYEQYF. The CDR3 DNA is TGCAGTGCTGGCGAGATAGGGGCTACTTACGAGCAGTACTTC.

This clonotype is hyperexpanded within its sample. The chain links TRBV11-2 to TRBJ2-3; D is ambiguous. Between the trimmed V and J ends, which lost 5 bases and 2 bases, there was a span of 8 bases. The CDR3 has 13 amino acids. Germline loops: CDR1 SGHAT, CDR2 FQNNGV. The CDR3 DNA follows: TGTGCCAGCAGCATATCGAACACAGATACGCAGTATTTT. Translation: CASSISNTDTQYF.

This clonotype was observed a handful of times. The rearrangement joins TRBV2 to TRBJ2-2; D could derive from TRBD1 or TRBD2 (6 bases each). The CDR3 is 16 amino acids. Trimming removed 7 bases from V and 5 bases from J, with 20 bases in between. Germline CDR1 SNHLY, CDR2 FYNNEI. This CDR3 reads CASKEEGGLVTGELFF. In DNA form, the CDR3 reads TGTGCCAGCAAAGAGGAAGGGGGACTGGTTACCGGGGAGCTGTTTTTT.

This clonotype is judged large. V and J are TRBV18 and TRBJ2-3, with 8 bases lining up with TRBD1. The J segment lost 0 bases and the V segment lost 6 bases, leaving 2 bases of the junction unmatched. The CDR3 extends over 14 amino acids. Germline V gene data show CDR1 as KGHSH and CDR2 as LQKENI. CDR3 protein: CASSGQGSTDTQYF. CDR3 in DNA: TGTGCCAGCTCCGGACAGGGCAGCACAGATACGCAGTATTTT. Looking up the rest from reference TRBV18 and TRBJ2-3 gives the full variable domain: NAGVMQNPRHLVRRRGQEARLRCSPMKGHSHVYWYRQLPEEGLKFMVYLQKENIIDESGMPKERFSAEFPKEGPSILRIQQVVRGDSAAYFCASSGQGSTDTQYFGPGTRLTVL.

As to this clonotype: The CDR3 ends on some other residue instead of the conserved phenylalanine or tryptophan, so this is likely a read error. The gene calls are TRBV20-1 and TRBJ2-1, with D perhaps matching TRBD1 (6 bases). CDR1 and CDR2 from the germline V gene are DFQATT and SNEGSKA (reference sequence). CDR3 length: 16 residues. CDR3 in DNA: TGCAATGCTAGTCAGTTCAGGGGCCCGTCCTACAATGAGCAGTTCCTC. Encoded protein: CNASQFRGPSYNEQFL.

This clonotype is categorized as hyperexpanded. CDR3 region: CATRTQGAGELFF. In nucleotides, the CDR3 is TGTGCCACCAGGACCCAGGGAGCCGGGGAGCTGTTTTTT. This chain joins TRBV24-1 and TRBJ2-2, with D perhaps being TRBD1 or TRBD2 (5 bases each). V dropped 7 bases and J dropped 6 bases, with 11 bases sitting between them. This CDR3 is built from 13 residues. The germline V gene encodes CDR1 KGHDR and CDR2 SFDVKD.

This clonotype is large by share. This sequence joins TRBV20-1 and TRBJ2-1; a possible D gene is TRBD2 (5 bases). The CDR3 has 14 residues. Per the germline V gene, CDR1 is DFQATT and CDR2 is SNEGSKA (reference sequence). The germline V and J ends were trimmed by 6 bases and 4 bases, with 16 bases remaining between them. CDR3 coding DNA: TGCAGTGCCCCCTCCCTCCGGGAATACAATGAGCAGTTCTTC. Translation gives CSAPSLREYNEQFF.

Within the sample, this clonotype is large. The V gene is TRBV30, the J gene TRBJ2-2; 8 bases line up with TRBD2. Germline loops: CDR1 GTSNPN, CDR2 SVGIG (reference sequence). V lost 1 base and J lost 3; bases outside the gene matches: 4. There are 15 residues in the CDR3. The CDR3 is CAWSGSGSDTGELFF. CDR3 DNA: TGTGCCTGGAGTGGCAGCGGGAGCGACACCGGGGAGCTGTTTTTT.

In its sample, this clonotype ranks as large (0.1 to 1%). This chain connects TRBV19 to TRBJ1-6, with D possibly matching TRBD1 (6 bases). Germline V gene lookup returns CDR1 LNHDA and CDR2 SQIVND (reference sequence). Trimming shortened V by 2 bases and J by 0 bases, and 8 bases separated the two germline ends. The CDR3 runs 16 residues. The CDR3, as DNA: TGTGCCAGTAGTATAACGGACAGCTCCTATAATTCACCCCTCCACTTT. It encodes CASSITDSSYNSPLHF.

By sample fraction, this clonotype is hyperexpanded (1% or more). The chain has TRBV18 and TRBJ2-6; D might be TRBD1 (5 bases). Trimming pared 5 bases from V and 1 base from J, leaving 9 bases between. The CDR3 sequence is 15 residues long. Germline V gene lookup returns CDR1 KGHSH and CDR2 LQKENI. CDR3 DNA sequence: TGTGCCAGCTCATTACAGGCTTCTGGGGCCAACGTCCTGACTTTC. Its translation: CASSLQASGANVLTF.

This clonotype is labeled as medium-sized (0.01 to 0.1%). A much larger clone lies a single base off, so this may be a read error. J is TRBJ2-7 and V is TRBV20-1; D is ambiguous. The germline CDR1 and CDR2 sequences are DFQATT and SNEGSKA (reference sequence). The CDR3 runs 12 residues. CDR3 residues: CSAKNREYERYF. DNA for the CDR3: TGCAGTGCTAAAAACAGAGAGTACGAGCGGTACTTC.

By sample fraction, this clonotype is large. The chain is built from TRBV20-1 and TRBJ2-7; 9 bases are shared with TRBD2. The CDR3 loop spans 15 amino acids. CDR1 is DFQATT and CDR2 is SNEGSKA in the germline V gene (reference sequence). The ends lost 0 bases at V and 2 bases at J; junction bases unmatched: 5. CDR3 bases: TGCAGTGCTAGAGATCTCGAGCGGGGGGCCTACGAGCAGTACTTC. It specifies CSARDLERGAYEQYF.

This clonotype is termed hyperexpanded (1% or more). V gene TRBV19 combines with J gene TRBJ2-1, with D uncertain. This CDR3 contains 13 residues. Germline V gene data show CDR1 as LNHDA and CDR2 as SQIVND (reference sequence). Trimming removed 3 bases from V and 6 bases from J, with 9 bases in between. This chain's CDR3 is CASSMASGNEQFF. In DNA form, the CDR3 reads TGTGCCAGTAGTATGGCGTCAGGCAATGAGCAGTTCTTC.

This clonotype is labeled large (0.1 to 1%). V gene TRBV20-1 combines with J gene TRBJ1-2, with D perhaps TRBD1 (6 bases). This CDR3 comprises 18 residues. Germline assignment: CDR1 DFQATT and CDR2 SNEGSKA (reference sequence). V was trimmed by 5 bases and J by 3 bases, leaving 28 bases between them. The CDR3 coding sequence is TGCAGTGCTCCCCCCCACCTCAATGCCCCAGGGGTATACTATGGCTACACCTTC. Protein sequence: CSAPPHLNAPGVYYGYTF.

This clonotype is categorized as hyperexpanded. The V and J genes are TRBV24-1 and TRBJ1-1; weak D call: TRBD1 (5 bases). The CDR3 totals 14 residues. V dropped 8 bases and J dropped 4 bases, with 16 bases sitting between them. Germline V gene lookup returns CDR1 KGHDR and CDR2 SFDVKD. The CDR3 DNA reads TGTGCCACCACCGATGCTAGGGGAGGCACTGAAGCTTTCTTT. Translation: CATTDARGGTEAFF.

The CDR3, as DNA: TGTGCCAGCAGCTCCGGGACAGCCCACTACGAGCAGTACTTC. Protein: CASSSGTAHYEQYF. The chain recombines TRBV28 with TRBJ2-7, with 7 nucleotides matching TRBD1. Per the germline V gene, CDR1 is MDHEN and CDR2 is SYDVKM. The V gene end was trimmed by 6 bases and the J gene end by 3 bases; junction bases not matched to a gene: 8. The CDR3 length is 14 residues.

This clonotype is large (0.1 to 1%) within its sample. This sequence joins TRBV20-1 and TRBJ2-3; D remains ambiguous. CDR1 and CDR2 (germline): DFQATT, SNEGSKA (reference sequence). The V end was cut by 3 bases, the J end by 4 bases, with 26 bases between. This CDR3 spans 18 amino acids. CDR3 protein: CSARGEARLPTTADTQYF. In DNA, the CDR3 is TGCAGTGCTAGGGGCGAAGCCCGACTTCCCACAACGGCAGATACGCAGTATTTT.

By share, this clonotype ranks as medium-sized (0.01 to 0.1%). The genes are TRBV20-1 and TRBJ1-1, with 7 bases fitting TRBD1. Losses at the gene ends were 0 bases for V and 5 bases for J; bases not matched to a gene: 9. Germline V gene sequence: CDR1 DFQATT, CDR2 SNEGSKA (reference sequence). This CDR3 is built from 15 residues. CDR3 nucleotides: TGCAGTGCTAGAGAGTTCGACAGGGAATGGACTGAAGCTTTCTTT. Translation: CSAREFDREWTEAFF.

This clonotype is large in the sample. The J gene is TRBJ2-3, the V gene TRBV20-1; TRBD2 matches at 11 bases. Trimming cost V 5 bases and J 3 bases; bases outside gene matches: 10. The germline gives CDR1 DFQATT, CDR2 SNEGSKA (reference sequence). This CDR3 is built from 16 residues. The DNA of the CDR3 is TGCAGTGCTCCCCCACTTAGCGGGGGGGTTACAGATACGCAGTATTTT. As protein: CSAPPLSGGVTDTQYF.

This clonotype qualifies as large. The chain's CDR3 is CASSIVEGGEYNEQFF. The CDR3 nucleotides are TGTGCCAGTAGTATAGTGGAGGGGGGGGAATACAATGAGCAGTTCTTC. J is TRBJ2-1 and V is TRBV19, with D possibly TRBD2 on 7 matching bases. The CDR3 spans 16 residues. V lost 1 base to trimming and J lost 4 bases, with 14 bases between them. The germline CDR1 and CDR2 sequences are LNHDA and SQIVND (reference sequence). The full variable domain, in which reference TRBV19 and TRBJ2-1 provide the parts outside the CDR3, is DGGITQSPKYLFRKEGQNVTLSCEQNLNHDAMYWYRQDPGQGLRLIYYSQIVNDFQKGDIAEGYSVSREKKESFPLTVTSAQKNPTAFYLCASSIVEGGEYNEQFFGPGTRLTVL.

This clonotype is termed large (0.1 to 1%). This rearrangement joins TRBV20-1 to TRBJ2-7; no clear D. CDR1 and CDR2 from the germline V gene are DFQATT and SNEGSKA (reference sequence). CDR3 size: 12 residues. Trimming cost V 4 bases and J 4 bases, with 11 bases left between them. CDR3 in amino acids: CSAKNREYEQYF. The CDR3 region has the DNA TGCAGTGCTAAAAACAGAGAGTACGAGCAGTACTTC.

This clonotype is large in the sample. The rearrangement links TRBV28 to TRBJ2-5; D is ambiguous. CDR1 MDHEN and CDR2 SYDVKM come from the germline V gene. V gave up 6 bases and J gave up 3 bases, with 8 bases separating them. The CDR3 is 12 residues long. CDR3 coding DNA: TGTGCCAGCAGCGGTCTTGAAGAGACCCAGTACTTC. Its translation is CASSGLEETQYF.